This entry lists 18 T cell receptor beta chains sequenced from one sample in a study of T cell changes during pregnancy in multiple sclerosis (dated by TCRdb to the late 2010s). The library was generated by the immunoSEQ multiplex PCR assay. The immuneACCESS repertoire file appears here via TCRdb, limited to in-frame rearrangements. These files lack a portion of the clones; in checked studies, under half of the deficit traces to unresolved V genes, and the cause of the others is not known. The sample table records tens of thousands of clones; 80% to 95% of these occur just once. The ten biggest clones cover roughly 0.94% of the sample. The sequencing here drew on peripheral blood, taken in the first trimester of pregnancy. The source is a female donor with multiple sclerosis, enrolled in a pregnancy study.

J is TRBJ2-1 and V is TRBV6-5; TRBD1 matches 8 bases. The J segment lost 6 bases and the V segment lost 0 bases, leaving 4 bases of the junction unmatched. CDR1 and CDR2 from the germline V gene are MNHEY and SVGAGI. The CDR3 has 15 amino acids. For the CDR3, the DNA is TGTGCCAGCAGTTACTCGCAGGGGGCGGGCAATGAGCAGTTCTTC. Its translation: CASSYSQGAGNEQFF.

The chain employs TRBV30 and TRBJ2-5, with 9 bases aligning to TRBD1. Germline V gives CDR1 GTSNPN, CDR2 SVGIG (reference sequence). Unmatched junction bases numbered 5, after V lost 0 bases and J lost 6 bases. This CDR3 comprises 14 residues. The CDR3 loop reads CAWSVTGGGKTQYF. CDR3 sequence (DNA): TGTGCCTGGAGTGTTACAGGGGGCGGTAAGACCCAGTACTTC.

The chain has TRBV19 and TRBJ1-2; TRBD1 agrees at 8 bases. V trimming: 3 bases; J trimming: 3 bases; junction bases outside the gene matches: 3. This CDR3 comprises 14 residues. The germline V gene has CDR1 LNHDA and CDR2 SQIVND (reference sequence). CDR3 in amino acids: CASSMMGQDYGYTF. CDR3 coding DNA: TGTGCCAGTAGTATGATGGGACAGGACTATGGCTACACCTTC.

V and J are TRBV7-3 and TRBJ1-1; 9 positions match TRBD1. The CDR3 spans 14 residues. The V segment lost 5 bases and the J segment 8 bases; nucleotides outside the gene matches: 9. From germline, CDR1 is SGHTA and CDR2 FQGTGA. DNA for the CDR3: TGTGCCAGCAGCGCGGACAGGGGTTGGGGGGAAGCTTTCTTT. Protein: CASSADRGWGEAFF.

The gene calls are TRBV29-1 and TRBJ2-5; 7 nucleotides agree with TRBD1. Germline trimming cut 7 bases from V and 1 base from J; bases unmatched to any gene: 6. This CDR3 is 13 amino acids long. Germline CDR1 and CDR2: SQVTM and ANQGSEA. The CDR3 bases are TGCAGCGCTGGACAGGCGCTCCAAGAGACCCAGTACTTC. Translated: CSAGQALQETQYF. The full variable domain, with the rest looked up from reference TRBV29-1 and TRBJ2-5, is SAVISQKPSRDICQRGTSLTIQCQVDSQVTMMFWYRQQPGQSLTLIATANQGSEATYESGFVIDKFPISRPNLTFSTLTVSNMSPEDSSIYLCSAGQALQETQYFGPGTRLLVL.

The gene calls are TRBV15 and TRBJ1-5; 8 bases fit TRBD1. CDR3 size: 18 residues. Losses at the gene ends were 4 bases for V and 6 bases for J; bases not matched to a gene: 17. Looked up from germline, CDR1 is LNHNV and CDR2 is YYDKDF (reference sequence). The CDR3 DNA sequence: TGTGCCACCAGCAAATACCGACGGACAGGGTACATGGGTCAGCCCCAGCATTTT. Encoded protein: CATSKYRRTGYMGQPQHF.

The rearrangement joins TRBV7-2 to TRBJ2-7; 7 bases are a match to TRBD2. Germline V CDR1 and CDR2: SGHTA, FQGNSA. The V and J ends lost 1 base and 4 bases, in that order; junction bases with no gene match: 7. This CDR3 is built from 15 residues. The DNA for the CDR3 is TGTGCCAGCAGCTTAGAGGGAGGGCTCTCTTACGAGCAGTACTTC. Translation gives CASSLEGGLSYEQYF.

The chain links TRBV5-4 to TRBJ2-7, with D maybe TRBD2 (6 bases). Germline CDR1 reads SGHNT; CDR2 reads YYREEE (reference sequence). The CDR3 loop spans 15 amino acids. V shed 0 bases and J shed 0 bases, with 10 bases lying between them. The CDR3 loop is CASSLGGGGSYEQYF. The CDR3 region has the DNA TGTGCCAGCAGCTTGGGGGGAGGTGGCTCCTACGAGCAGTACTTC. The whole variable domain, remainder taken from reference TRBV5-4 and TRBJ2-7, is ETGVTQSPTHLIKTRGQQVTLRCSSQSGHNTVSWYQQALGQGPQFIFQYYREEENGRGNFPPRFSGLQFPNYSSELNVNALELDDSALYLCASSLGGGGSYEQYFGPGTRLTVT.

The chain recombines TRBV28 with TRBJ1-1, with 10 nucleotides matching TRBD1. Germline CDR1 and CDR2: MDHEN and SYDVKM. CDR3 length equals 14 residues. V trimming: 6 bases; J trimming: 5 bases; junction bases outside the gene matches: 6. The CDR3 region is CASSMTGGDTEAFF. DNA for the CDR3: TGTGCCAGCAGCATGACAGGGGGCGATACTGAAGCTTTCTTT. The full variable domain, completed using reference TRBV28 and TRBJ1-1, is DVKVTQSSRYLVKRTGEKVFLECVQDMDHENMFWYRQDPGLGLRLIYFSYDVKMKEKGDIPEGYSVSREKKERFSLILESASTNQTSMYLCASSMTGGDTEAFFGQGTRLTVV.

The V gene is TRBV7-9, the J gene TRBJ1-4; 9 positions agree with TRBD1. Germline V gene sequence: CDR1 SEHNR, CDR2 FQNEAQ (reference sequence). V trimming: 4 bases; J trimming: 8 bases; junction bases outside the gene matches: 8. The CDR3 runs 15 residues. CDR3 in amino acids: CASSSPGTGREKLFF. CDR3 coding DNA: TGTGCCAGCAGCTCCCCCGGGACAGGGCGGGAAAAACTGTTTTTT. Based on the CDR3 plus reference TRBV7-9 and TRBJ1-4, the full variable domain is DTGVSQNPRHKITKRGQNVTFRCDPISEHNRLYWYRQTLGQGPEFLTYFQNEAQLEKSRLLSDRFSAERPKGSFSTLEIQRTEQGDSAMYLCASSSPGTGREKLFFGSGTQLSVL.

The gene calls are TRBV9 and TRBJ2-1; the match to TRBD2 covers 9 bases. The germline CDR1 and CDR2 sequences are SGDLS and YYNGEE. The CDR3 has 14 residues. Trimming removed 2 bases from V and 8 bases from J; junction bases left unmatched: 5. The CDR3 DNA follows: TGTGCCAGCAGCGTCACTAGCGGGTCGCATGAGCAGTTCTTC. Translated, it gives CASSVTSGSHEQFF.

The rearrangement joins TRBV13 to TRBJ2-7; 7 nucleotides align to TRBD2. Germline assignment: CDR1 PRHDT and CDR2 FYEKMQ (reference sequence). V shed 5 bases, J shed 4 bases, and the junction held 11 bases outside the gene matches. The length of the CDR3 is 15 residues. The CDR3 DNA reads TGTGCCAGCAGCCCCGAGGTGCGGGGGTTATACGAGCAGTACTTC. Its protein is CASSPEVRGLYEQYF.

The V and J genes are TRBV20-1 and TRBJ1-1; D not certain. V lost 5 bases and J 7 bases, leaving 8 bases between the germline ends. This CDR3 has 10 amino acids. Germline CDR1 and CDR2: DFQATT and SNEGSKA (reference sequence). Written as DNA, the CDR3 is TGCAGTGCTCCCACGGGTGAAGCTTTCTTT. As protein: CSAPTGEAFF.

The gene calls are TRBV4-1 and TRBJ2-1, with a weak D call TRBD2 (5 bases). Germline lookup yields CDR1 MGHRA and CDR2 YSYEKL. V was trimmed by 4 bases and J by 4 bases, leaving 17 bases between them. This CDR3 region has 16 residues. The CDR3 region has the DNA TGCGCCAGCAGCCCCTCTAACATCGAGGGATACAATGAGCAGTTCTTC. Its translation is CASSPSNIEGYNEQFF.

The V call is TRBV20-1, the J call TRBJ2-1; no clear D gene. The CDR3 extends over 11 amino acids. V lost 3 bases to trimming and J lost 5 bases, with 5 bases between them. The germline CDR1 and CDR2 sequences are DFQATT and SNEGSKA (reference sequence). CDR3 protein: CSARGDNEQFF. The CDR3 nucleotides are TGCAGTGCTAGGGGCGACAATGAGCAGTTCTTC.

This sequence joins TRBV11-2 and TRBJ2-1, with 7 bases aligning to TRBD1. Germline V gene sequence: CDR1 SGHAT, CDR2 FQNNGV. Trimming removed 8 bases from V and 4 bases from J; junction bases left unmatched: 14. The CDR3 totals 16 residues. CDR3 sequence (DNA): TGTGCCAGCGAGCTTACCCGGGACAGATTATACAATGAGCAGTTCTTC. This sequence encodes CASELTRDRLYNEQFF.

The rearrangement joins TRBV2 to TRBJ2-1; TRBD2 agrees at 7 bases. The CDR3 has 17 amino acids. Losses at the gene ends were 3 bases for V and 4 bases for J; bases not matched to a gene: 12. Per the germline V gene, CDR1 is SNHLY and CDR2 is FYNNEI. The CDR3 here is CASSDFGGGPKYNEQFF. The DNA of the CDR3 is TGTGCCAGCAGTGATTTCGGGGGAGGGCCGAAGTACAATGAGCAGTTCTTC. Together with reference TRBV2 and TRBJ2-1, the CDR3 gives the full variable domain: EPEVTQTPSHQVTQMGQEVILRCVPISNHLYFYWYRQILGQKVEFLVSFYNNEISEKSEIFDDQFSVERPDGSNFTLKIRSTKLEDSAMYFCASSDFGGGPKYNEQFFGPGTRLTVL.

The gene calls are TRBV19 and TRBJ2-7, with D possibly TRBD1 on 6 matching bases. The CDR3 loop spans 14 amino acids. CDR1 LNHDA and CDR2 SQIVND come from the germline V gene (reference sequence). Trimming took off 4 bases at V and 2 bases at J, with 12 bases between the two ends. This CDR3 reads CASSTGDTAYEQYF. The CDR3 coding sequence is TGTGCCAGTAGTACCGGGGACACCGCCTACGAGCAGTACTTC.